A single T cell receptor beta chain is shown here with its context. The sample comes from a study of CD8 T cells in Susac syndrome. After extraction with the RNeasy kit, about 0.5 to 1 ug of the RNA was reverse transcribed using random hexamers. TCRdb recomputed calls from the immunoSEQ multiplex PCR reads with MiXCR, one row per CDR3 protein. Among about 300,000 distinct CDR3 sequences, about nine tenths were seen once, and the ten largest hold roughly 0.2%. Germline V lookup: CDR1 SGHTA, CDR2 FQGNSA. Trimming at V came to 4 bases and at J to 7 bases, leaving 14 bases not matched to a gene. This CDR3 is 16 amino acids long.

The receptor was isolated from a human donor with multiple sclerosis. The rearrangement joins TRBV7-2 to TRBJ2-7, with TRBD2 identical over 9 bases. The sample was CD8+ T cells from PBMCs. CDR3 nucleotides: TGTGCCAGCAGCTCCCTTCGGGCGGGGGGGCCTCAAGAGCAGTACTTC. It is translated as CASSSLRAGGPQEQYF.